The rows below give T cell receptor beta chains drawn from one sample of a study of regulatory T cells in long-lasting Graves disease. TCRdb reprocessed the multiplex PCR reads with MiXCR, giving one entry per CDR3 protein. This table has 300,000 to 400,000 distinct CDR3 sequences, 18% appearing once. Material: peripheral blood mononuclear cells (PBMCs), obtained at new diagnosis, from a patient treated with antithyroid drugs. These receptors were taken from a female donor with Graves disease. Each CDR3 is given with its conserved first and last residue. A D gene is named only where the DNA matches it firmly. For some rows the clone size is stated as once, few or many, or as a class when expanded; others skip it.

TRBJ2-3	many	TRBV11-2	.	TGTGCCAGCAGCTTCTCCCAGAGCACAGATACGCAGTATTTT	CASSFSQSTDTQYF
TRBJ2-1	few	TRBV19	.	TGTGCCACCGGGGGGCAGGGGGCTGGTGGTGAGCAGTTCTTC	CATGGQGAGGEQFF
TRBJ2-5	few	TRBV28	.	TGTGCCAGCAGGCCGTCTAGGTCGCAGGAGACCCAGTACTTC	CASRPSRSQETQYF
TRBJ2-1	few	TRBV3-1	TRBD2	TGTGCCAGCACCCTAGCGGGATCGCTCACAGGGGAGCAGTTCTTC	CASTLAGSLTGEQFF
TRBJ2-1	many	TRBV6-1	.	TGTGCCAGCAGTGTGGAGGGCGGTAATAATGAGCAGTTCTTC	CASSVEGGNNEQFF
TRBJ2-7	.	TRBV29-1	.	TGCAGCGTTTTTGTGCAGGGACACAACGAGCAGTACTTC	CSVFVQGHNEQYF
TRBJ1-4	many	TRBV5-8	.	TGTGCCAGCAGCTTGGAACAGGGAAATGAAAAACTGTTTTTT	CASSLEQGNEKLFF
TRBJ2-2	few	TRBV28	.	TGTGCCAGCAGTGGCGGTGGAGGGCCCGGGGAGCTGTTTTTT	CASSGGGGPGELFF
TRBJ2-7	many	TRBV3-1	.	TGTGCCAGCAGCCAGCTCCCTAATAACGAGCAGTACTTC	CASSQLPNNEQYF
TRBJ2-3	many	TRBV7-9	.	TGTGCCAGCAGCTCAGTCCCGGGAATTTCGTCAGATACGCAGTATTTT	CASSSVPGISSDTQYF
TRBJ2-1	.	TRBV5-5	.	TGTGCCAGCAGCTTGAGTTCGGCAGTACACAATGAGCAGTTCTTC	CASSLSSAVHNEQFF
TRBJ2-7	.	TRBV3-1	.	TGTGCCAGCAGCCAAGAGGGGGGAGCGGCTGGGGAGCAGTACTTC	CASSQEGGAAGEQYF
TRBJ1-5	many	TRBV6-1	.	TGTGCCAGCAATAGTCCGGGGGGGAATCAGCCCCAGCATTTT	CASNSPGGNQPQHF
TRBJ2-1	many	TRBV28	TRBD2	TGTGCCAGCAGTCCACCTTGGGGGACTAGCGGGGGGAGCTCCTACAATGAGCAGTTCTTC	CASSPPWGTSGGSSYNEQFF
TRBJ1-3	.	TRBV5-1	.	TGCGCCAGCAGCTTAGAGGGCGTTGGGGACATCATATATTTT	CASSLEGVGDIIYF
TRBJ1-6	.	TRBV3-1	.	TGTGCCAGCAGCCAAGATGGGCCGAAGTCACCCCTCCACTTT	CASSQDGPKSPLHF
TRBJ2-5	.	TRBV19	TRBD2	TGTGCCAGTAGTATTAACGGGGGGTACCAAGAGACCCAGTACTTC	CASSINGGYQETQYF
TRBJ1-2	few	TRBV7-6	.	TGTGCCAGCAGCTTGGGAGGACAGAATATTAACTATGGCTACACCTTC	CASSLGGQNINYGYTF
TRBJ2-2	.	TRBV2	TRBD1	TGTGCCAGCAGTTCCCAGGGTACCGGGACAGGCATGGGCGGGGAGCTGTTTTTT	CASSSQGTGTGMGGELFF
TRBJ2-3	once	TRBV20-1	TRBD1	TGCAGTGCCAGGGACAGGGGGAGAGATACGCAGTATTTT	CSARDRGRDTQYF
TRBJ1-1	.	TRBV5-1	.	TGCGCCAGCAGAGACAGTCCCCACACTGAAGCTTTCTTT	CASRDSPHTEAFF
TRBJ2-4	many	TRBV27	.	TGTGCCAGCAGTTTAAGCAAGCCCCAAAACATTCAGTACTTC	CASSLSKPQNIQYF
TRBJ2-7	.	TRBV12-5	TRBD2	TGTGCTAGTGCCAGGACTAGCGGGGCAGAGCTAACCTACGAGCAGTACTTC	CASARTSGAELTYEQYF
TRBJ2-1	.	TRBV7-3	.	TGTGCCAGCAGACCTCATCCCTCGGGGGAGCAGTTCTTC	CASRPHPSGEQFF
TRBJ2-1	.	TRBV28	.	TGTGCCAGCAGCCCCGCATGGGAGAACCGGGATGAGCAGTTCTTC	CASSPAWENRDEQFF
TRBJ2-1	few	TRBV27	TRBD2	TGTGCCAGCAGTCCTTACCCCCAGCGGGAGGAACACAATGAGCAGTTCTTC	CASSPYPQREEHNEQFF
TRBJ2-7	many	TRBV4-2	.	TGTGCCAGCAGCCAAGAGTGGGAGACGGGCTACGAGCAGTACTTC	CASSQEWETGYEQYF
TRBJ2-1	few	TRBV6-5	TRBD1	TGTGCCAGCAGTTACTCGCCGGGACAGAGGTACAATGAGCAGTTCTTC	CASSYSPGQRYNEQFF
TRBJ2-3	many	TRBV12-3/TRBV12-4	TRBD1	TGTGCCAGCAGTTTGGGACAGGTATTGGGCACCGGCCCTTTAGATACGCAGTATTTT	CASSLGQVLGTGPLDTQYF
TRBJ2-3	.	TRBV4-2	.	TGTGCCAGCAGCCAGCAGCGGGTCACAGATACGCGGTATTTT	CASSQQRVTDTRYF
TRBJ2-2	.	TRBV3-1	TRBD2	TGTGCCAGCAGCCAAGGGCTAGCGGGCACCGGGGAGCTGTTTTTT	CASSQGLAGTGELFF
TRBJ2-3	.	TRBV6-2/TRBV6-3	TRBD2	TGTGCCAGCATTCTAGCGGGAGGGCCGGAGAGCGGACCCGTTCCTGGCACAGATACGCAGTATTTT	CASILAGGPESGPVPGTDTQYF
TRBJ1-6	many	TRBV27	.	TGTGCCAGCAGGATTTCATTGGGACAACTTAATTCACCCCTCCACTTT	CASRISLGQLNSPLHF
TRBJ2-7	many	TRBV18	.	TGTGCCAGCTCAACGAGGACGGATTACGAGCAGTACTTC	CASSTRTDYEQYF
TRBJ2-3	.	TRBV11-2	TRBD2	TGTGCCAGCAGCCAAACTAGCGGGATAAGCACAGATACGCAGTATTTT	CASSQTSGISTDTQYF
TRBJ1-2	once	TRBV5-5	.	TGTGCCAGCAGCTTGGCCCCAGGGATAAGTAACTATGGCTACACCTTC	CASSLAPGISNYGYTF
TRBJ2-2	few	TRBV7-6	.	TGTGCCAGCAGCCCATTCGGCGGCACCGGGGAGCTGTTTTTT	CASSPFGGTGELFF
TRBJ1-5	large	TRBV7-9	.	TGTGCCACCCAATACCGGGGAAATCAGCCCCAGCATTTT	CATQYRGNQPQHF
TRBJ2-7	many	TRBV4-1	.	TGCGCCAGCAGCCTAGAGCAGAACTCCTACGAGCAGTACTTC	CASSLEQNSYEQYF
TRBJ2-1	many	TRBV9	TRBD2	TGTGCCAGCAGCGTAGCGACTAGCGGATACAATGAGCAGTTCTTC	CASSVATSGYNEQFF
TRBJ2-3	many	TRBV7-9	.	TGTGCCAGCATGAAAGACACGCAGTATTTT	CASMKDTQYF
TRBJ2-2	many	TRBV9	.	TGTGCCAGCAGCGTAGTAGGGTCCGGGGGATCCACCGGGGAGCTGTTTTTT	CASSVVGSGGSTGELFF
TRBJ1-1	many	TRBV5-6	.	TGTGCCAGCAGCTTGGCTGTAGTGAACACTGAAGCTTTCTTT	CASSLAVVNTEAFF
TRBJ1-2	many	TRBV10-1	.	TGCGCCAGCAGTGAGTCCACGGGAGGGCGCGGAGGCTACACCTTC	CASSESTGGRGGYTF
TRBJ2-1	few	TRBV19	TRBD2	TGTGCCAGTAGCTTGGTTAGCGGGGGGGCTAGTGAGCAGTTCTTC	CASSLVSGGASEQFF
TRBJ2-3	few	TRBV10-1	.	TGCGCCAGCAGTGAAGGCCTCACAGATACGCAGTATTTT	CASSEGLTDTQYF
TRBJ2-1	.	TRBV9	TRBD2	TGTGCCAGCAGCGTAGTTAGCGGGGTCTACAATGAGCAGTTCTTC	CASSVVSGVYNEQFF
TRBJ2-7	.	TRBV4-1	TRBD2	TGCGCCAGCAGCCGGCGGGAGGCCCTCGTGGGATACGAGCAGTACTTC	CASSRREALVGYEQYF
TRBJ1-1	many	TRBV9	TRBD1	TGTGCCAGCAGCGTATCGACAGGGGGGTTGAGCACTGAAGCTTTCTTT	CASSVSTGGLSTEAFF
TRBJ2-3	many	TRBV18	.	TGTGCCAGCTCACCACAGAGCACAGATACGCAGTATTTT	CASSPQSTDTQYF
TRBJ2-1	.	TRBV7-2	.	TGTGCCAGCAGCTTAGAGAATGGGGATGAGCAGTTCTTC	CASSLENGDEQFF